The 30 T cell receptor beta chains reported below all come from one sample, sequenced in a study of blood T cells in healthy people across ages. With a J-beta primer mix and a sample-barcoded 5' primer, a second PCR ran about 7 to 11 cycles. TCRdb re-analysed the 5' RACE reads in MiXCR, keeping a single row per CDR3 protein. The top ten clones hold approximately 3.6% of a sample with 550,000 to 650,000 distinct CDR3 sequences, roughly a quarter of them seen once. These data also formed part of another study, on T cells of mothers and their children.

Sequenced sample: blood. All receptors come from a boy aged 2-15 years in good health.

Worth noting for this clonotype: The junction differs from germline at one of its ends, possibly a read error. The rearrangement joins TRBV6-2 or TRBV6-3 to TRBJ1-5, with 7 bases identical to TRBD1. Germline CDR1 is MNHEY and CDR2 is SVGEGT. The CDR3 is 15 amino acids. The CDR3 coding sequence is TGTGCCGGCAGTTACTGGGCAGGGGGAAATCAGCCCCAGCATTTT. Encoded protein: CAGSYWAGGNQPQHF.

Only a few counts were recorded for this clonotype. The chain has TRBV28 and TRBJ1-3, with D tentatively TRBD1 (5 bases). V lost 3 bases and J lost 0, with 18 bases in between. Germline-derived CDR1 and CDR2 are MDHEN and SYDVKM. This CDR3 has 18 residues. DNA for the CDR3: TGTGCCAGCAGTTTCGGGATACGAGGGGCCGACTCTGGAAACACCATATATTTT. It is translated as CASSFGIRGADSGNTIYF.

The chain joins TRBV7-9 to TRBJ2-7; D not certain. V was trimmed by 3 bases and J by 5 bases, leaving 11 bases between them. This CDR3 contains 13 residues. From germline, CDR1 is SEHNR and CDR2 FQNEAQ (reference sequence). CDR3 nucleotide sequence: TGTGCCAGCAGCTTCCCCGCTCGGGACGAGCAGTACTTC. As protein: CASSFPARDEQYF.

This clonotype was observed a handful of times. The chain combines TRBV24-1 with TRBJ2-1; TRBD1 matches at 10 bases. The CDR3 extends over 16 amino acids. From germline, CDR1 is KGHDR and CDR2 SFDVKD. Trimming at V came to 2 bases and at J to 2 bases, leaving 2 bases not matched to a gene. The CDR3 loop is CATSDSGQGAYNEQFF. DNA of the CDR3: TGTGCCACCAGTGATTCCGGACAGGGGGCCTACAATGAGCAGTTCTTC.

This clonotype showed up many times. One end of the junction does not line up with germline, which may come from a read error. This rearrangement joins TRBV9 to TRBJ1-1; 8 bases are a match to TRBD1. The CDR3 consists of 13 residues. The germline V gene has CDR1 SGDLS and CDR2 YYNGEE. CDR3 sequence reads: CASSATGVTEAFF. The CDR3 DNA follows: TGTGCCAGCAGCGCGACAGGGGTTACTGAGGCTTTCTTT.

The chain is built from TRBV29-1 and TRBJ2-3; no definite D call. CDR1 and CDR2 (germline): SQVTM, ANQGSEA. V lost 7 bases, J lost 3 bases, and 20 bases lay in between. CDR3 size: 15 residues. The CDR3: CSARPQRPSTDTQYF. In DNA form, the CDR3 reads TGCAGCGCCCGACCCCAGCGCCCTTCGACAGATACGCAGTATTTT.

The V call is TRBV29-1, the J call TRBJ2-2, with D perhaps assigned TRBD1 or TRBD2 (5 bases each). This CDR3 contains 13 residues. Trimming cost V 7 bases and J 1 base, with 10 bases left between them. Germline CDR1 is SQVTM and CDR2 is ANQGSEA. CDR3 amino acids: CSGGMGNTGELFF. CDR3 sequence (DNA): TGCAGCGGGGGGATGGGGAACACCGGGGAGCTGTTTTTT.

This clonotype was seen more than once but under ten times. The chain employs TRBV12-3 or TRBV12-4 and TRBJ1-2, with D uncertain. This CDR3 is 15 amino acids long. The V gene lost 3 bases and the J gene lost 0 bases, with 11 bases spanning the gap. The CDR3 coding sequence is TGTGCCAGCAGTTTTGGGTACGGGGCTAACTATGGCTACACCTTC. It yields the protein CASSFGYGANYGYTF.

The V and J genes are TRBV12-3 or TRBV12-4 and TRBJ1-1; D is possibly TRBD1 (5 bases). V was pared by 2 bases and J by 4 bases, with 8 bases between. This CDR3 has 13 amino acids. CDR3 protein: CASSLNQGTEAFF. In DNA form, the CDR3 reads TGTGCCAGCAGTTTAAACCAGGGCACTGAAGCTTTCTTT.

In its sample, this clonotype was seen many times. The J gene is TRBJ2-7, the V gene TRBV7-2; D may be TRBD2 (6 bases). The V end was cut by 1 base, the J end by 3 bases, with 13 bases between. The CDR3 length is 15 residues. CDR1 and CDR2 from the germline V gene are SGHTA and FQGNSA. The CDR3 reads CASSLVAGMSYEQYF. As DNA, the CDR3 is TGTGCCAGCAGCTTAGTGGCGGGGATGAGCTACGAGCAGTACTTC.

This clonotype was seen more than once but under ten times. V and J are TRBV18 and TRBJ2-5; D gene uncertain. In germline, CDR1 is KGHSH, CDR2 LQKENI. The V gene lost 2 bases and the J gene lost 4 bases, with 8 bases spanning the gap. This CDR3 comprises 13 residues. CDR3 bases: TGTGCCAGCTCACCAGGGTCTGGAGAGACCCAGTACTTC. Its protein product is CASSPGSGETQYF.

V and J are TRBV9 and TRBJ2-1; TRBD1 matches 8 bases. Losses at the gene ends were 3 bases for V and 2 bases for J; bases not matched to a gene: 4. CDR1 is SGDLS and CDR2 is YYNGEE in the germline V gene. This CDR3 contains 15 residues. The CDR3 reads CASSALTGAYNEQFF. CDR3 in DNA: TGTGCCAGCAGCGCTTTGACAGGGGCCTACAATGAGCAGTTCTTC.

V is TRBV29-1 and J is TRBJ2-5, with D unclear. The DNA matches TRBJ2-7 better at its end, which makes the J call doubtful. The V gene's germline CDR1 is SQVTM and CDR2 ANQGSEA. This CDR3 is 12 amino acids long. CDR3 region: CSVVTYSYEQYF. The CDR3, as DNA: TGCAGCGTTGTTACCTACTCCTACGAGCAGTACTTC.

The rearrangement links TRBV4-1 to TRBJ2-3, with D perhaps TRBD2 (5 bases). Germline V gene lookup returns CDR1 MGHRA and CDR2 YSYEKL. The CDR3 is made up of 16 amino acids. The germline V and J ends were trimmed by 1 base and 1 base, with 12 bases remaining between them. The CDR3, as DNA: TGCGCCAGCAGCCAAGTTAGCAGCGGTGGCACAGATACGCAGTATTTT. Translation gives CASSQVSSGGTDTQYF.

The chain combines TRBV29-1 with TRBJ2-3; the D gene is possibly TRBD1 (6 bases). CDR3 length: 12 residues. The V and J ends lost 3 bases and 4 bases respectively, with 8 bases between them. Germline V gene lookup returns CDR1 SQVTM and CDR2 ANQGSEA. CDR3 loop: CSVDRGPDTQYF. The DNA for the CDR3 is TGCAGCGTTGACAGGGGTCCAGATACGCAGTATTTT.

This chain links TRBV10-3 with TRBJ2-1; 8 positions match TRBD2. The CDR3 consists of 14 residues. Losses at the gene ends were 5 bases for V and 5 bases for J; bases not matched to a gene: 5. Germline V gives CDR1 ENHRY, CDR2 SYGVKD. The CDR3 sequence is CAISRALADNEQFF. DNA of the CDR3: TGTGCCATCAGTAGGGCACTAGCGGACAATGAGCAGTTCTTC.

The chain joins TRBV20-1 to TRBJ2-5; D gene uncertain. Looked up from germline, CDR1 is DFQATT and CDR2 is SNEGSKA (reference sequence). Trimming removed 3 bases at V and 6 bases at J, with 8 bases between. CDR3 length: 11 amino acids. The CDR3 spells CSARKSQTQYF. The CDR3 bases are TGCAGTGCTAGGAAATCCCAGACCCAGTACTTC.

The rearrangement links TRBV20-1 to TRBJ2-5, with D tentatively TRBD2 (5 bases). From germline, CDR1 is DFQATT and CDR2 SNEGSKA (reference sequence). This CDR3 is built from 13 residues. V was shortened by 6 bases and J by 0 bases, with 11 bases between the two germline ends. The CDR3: CSALLANQETQYF. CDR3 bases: TGCAGTGCGCTTCTAGCTAACCAAGAGACCCAGTACTTC.

The CDR3 DNA reads TGTGCCAGCAGCCTCGGGGGGGCGGATAATGAAAAACTGTTTTTT. It specifies CASSLGGADNEKLFF. This chain uses TRBV11-2 with TRBJ1-4, with TRBD1 as a possible D gene (6 bases). Germline-derived CDR1 and CDR2 are SGHAT and FQNNGV. The CDR3 length is 15 residues. V was cut by 5 bases and J by 4 bases, with 14 bases left in between. Variable domain in full (rest from reference TRBV11-2 and TRBJ1-4): EAGVAQSPRYKIIEKRQSVAFWCNPISGHATLYWYQQILGQGPKLLIQFQNNGVVDDSQLPKDRFSAERLKGVDSTLKIQPAKLEDSAVYLCASSLGGADNEKLFFGSGTQLSVL.

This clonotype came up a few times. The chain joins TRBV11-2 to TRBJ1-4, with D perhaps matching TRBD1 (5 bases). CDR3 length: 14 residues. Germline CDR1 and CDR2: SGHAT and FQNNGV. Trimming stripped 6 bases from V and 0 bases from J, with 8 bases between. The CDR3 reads CASREGPTNEKLFF. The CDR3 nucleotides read TGTGCCAGCAGGGAGGGACCAACTAATGAAAAACTGTTTTTT.

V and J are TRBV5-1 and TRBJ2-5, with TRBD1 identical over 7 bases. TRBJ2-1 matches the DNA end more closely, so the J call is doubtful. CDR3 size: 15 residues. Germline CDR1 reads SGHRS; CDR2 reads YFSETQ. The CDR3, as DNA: TGCGCCAGCAGCTTGGAAGGACAGGTATCCCCTAAGCAGTTCTTC. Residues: CASSLEGQVSPKQFF.

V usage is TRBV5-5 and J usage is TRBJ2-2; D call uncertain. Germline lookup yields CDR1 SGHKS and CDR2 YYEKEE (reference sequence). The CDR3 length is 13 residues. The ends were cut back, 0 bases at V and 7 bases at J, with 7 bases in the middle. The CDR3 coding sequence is TGTGCCAGCAGCTTGGGGGATGGCGGGGAGCTGTTTTTT. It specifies CASSLGDGGELFF. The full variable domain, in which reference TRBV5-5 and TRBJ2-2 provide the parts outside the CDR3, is DAGVTQSPTHLIKTRGQQVTLRCSPISGHKSVSWYQQVLGQGPQFIFQYYEKEERGRGNFPDRFSARQFPNYSSELNVNALLLGDSALYLCASSLGDGGELFFGEGSRLTVL.

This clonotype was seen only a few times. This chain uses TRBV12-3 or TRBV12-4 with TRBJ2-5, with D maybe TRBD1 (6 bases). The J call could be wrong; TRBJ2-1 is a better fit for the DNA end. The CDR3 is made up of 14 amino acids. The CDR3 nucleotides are TGTGCCAGCAGTTTAGCGGACAGATACAATGAGCAGTTCTTC. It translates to CASSLADRYNEQFF.

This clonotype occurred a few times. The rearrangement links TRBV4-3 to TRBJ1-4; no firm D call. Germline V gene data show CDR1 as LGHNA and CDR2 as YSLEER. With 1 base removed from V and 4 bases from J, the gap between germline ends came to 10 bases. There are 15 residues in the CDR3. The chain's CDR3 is CASSQGGNFNEKLFF. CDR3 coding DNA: TGCGCCAGCAGCCAAGGTGGCAACTTTAATGAAAAACTGTTTTTT.

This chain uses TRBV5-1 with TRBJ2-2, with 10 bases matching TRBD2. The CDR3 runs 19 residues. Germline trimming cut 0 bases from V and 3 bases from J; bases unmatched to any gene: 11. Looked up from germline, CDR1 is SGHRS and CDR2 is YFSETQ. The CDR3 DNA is TGCGCCAGCAGCTTGGTAGCGTCGTCTAGCGGGGGATACACCGGGGAGCTGTTTTTT. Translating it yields CASSLVASSSGGYTGELFF.

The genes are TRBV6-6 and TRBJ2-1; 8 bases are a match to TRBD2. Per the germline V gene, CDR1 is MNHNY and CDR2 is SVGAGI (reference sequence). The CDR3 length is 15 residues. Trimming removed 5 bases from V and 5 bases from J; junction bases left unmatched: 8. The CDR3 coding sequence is TGTGCCAGCAGTCCATCGGTCGGGAGGGACAATGAGCAGTTCTTC. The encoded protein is CASSPSVGRDNEQFF.

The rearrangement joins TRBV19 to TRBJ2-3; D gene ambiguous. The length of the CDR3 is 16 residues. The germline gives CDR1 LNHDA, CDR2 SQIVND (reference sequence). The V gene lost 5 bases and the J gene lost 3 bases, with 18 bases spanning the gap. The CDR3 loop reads CASSLTRVVTTDTQYF. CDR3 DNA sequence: TGTGCCAGTAGTTTAACTCGGGTGGTCACTACAGATACGCAGTATTTT.

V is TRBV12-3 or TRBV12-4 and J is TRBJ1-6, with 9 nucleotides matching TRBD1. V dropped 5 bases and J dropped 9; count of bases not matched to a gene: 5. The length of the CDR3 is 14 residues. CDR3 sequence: CASSAGTGSSPLHF. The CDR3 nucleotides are TGTGCCAGCAGTGCTGGGACAGGGAGTTCACCCCTCCACTTT.

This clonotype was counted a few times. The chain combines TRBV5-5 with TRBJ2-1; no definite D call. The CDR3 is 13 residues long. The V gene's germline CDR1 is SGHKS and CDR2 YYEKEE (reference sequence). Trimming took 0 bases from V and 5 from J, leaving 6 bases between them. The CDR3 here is CASSLALDNEQFF. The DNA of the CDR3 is TGTGCCAGCAGCTTGGCTCTGGACAATGAGCAGTTCTTC.

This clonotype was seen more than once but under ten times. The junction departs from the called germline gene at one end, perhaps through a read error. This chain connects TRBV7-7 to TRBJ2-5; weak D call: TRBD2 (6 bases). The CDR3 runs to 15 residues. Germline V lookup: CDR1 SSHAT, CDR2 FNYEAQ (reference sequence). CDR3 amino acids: CASSLRSGPKETQYF. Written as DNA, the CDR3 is TGTGCTAGCAGCTTAAGAAGCGGGCCAAAAGAGACCCAGTACTTC.